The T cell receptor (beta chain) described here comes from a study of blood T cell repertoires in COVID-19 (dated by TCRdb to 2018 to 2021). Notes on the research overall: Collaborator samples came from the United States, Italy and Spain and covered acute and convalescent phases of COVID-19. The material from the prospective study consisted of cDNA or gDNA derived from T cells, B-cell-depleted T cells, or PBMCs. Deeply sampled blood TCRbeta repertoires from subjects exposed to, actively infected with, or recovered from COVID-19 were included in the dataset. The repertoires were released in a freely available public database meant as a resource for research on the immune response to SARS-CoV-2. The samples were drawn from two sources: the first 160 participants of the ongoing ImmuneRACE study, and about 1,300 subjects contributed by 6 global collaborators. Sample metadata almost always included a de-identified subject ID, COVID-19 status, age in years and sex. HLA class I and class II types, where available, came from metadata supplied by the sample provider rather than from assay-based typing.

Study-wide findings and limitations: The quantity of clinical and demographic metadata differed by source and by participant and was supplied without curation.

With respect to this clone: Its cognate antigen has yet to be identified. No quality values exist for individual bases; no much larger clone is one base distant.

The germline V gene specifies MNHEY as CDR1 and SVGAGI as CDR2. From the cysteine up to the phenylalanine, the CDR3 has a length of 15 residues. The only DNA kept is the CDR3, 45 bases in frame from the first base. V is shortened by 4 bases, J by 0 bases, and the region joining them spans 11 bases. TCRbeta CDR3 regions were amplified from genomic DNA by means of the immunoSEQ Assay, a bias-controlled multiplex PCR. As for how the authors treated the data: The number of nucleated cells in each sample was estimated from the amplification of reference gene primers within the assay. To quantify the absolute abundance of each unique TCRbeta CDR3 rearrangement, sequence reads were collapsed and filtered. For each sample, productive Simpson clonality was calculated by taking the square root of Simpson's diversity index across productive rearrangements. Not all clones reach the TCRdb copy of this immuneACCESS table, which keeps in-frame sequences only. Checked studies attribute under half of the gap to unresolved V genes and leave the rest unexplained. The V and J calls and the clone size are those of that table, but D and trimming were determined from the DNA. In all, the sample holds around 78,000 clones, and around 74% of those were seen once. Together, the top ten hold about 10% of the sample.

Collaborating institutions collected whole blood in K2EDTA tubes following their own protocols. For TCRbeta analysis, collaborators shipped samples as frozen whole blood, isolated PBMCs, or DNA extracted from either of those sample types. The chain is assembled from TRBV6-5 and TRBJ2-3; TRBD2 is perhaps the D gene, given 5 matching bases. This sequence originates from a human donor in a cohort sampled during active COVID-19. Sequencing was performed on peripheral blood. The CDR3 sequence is CASSSLATSTDTQYF. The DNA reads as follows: TGTGCCAGCAGTTCCCTAGCCACTAGCACAGATACGCAGTATTTT.